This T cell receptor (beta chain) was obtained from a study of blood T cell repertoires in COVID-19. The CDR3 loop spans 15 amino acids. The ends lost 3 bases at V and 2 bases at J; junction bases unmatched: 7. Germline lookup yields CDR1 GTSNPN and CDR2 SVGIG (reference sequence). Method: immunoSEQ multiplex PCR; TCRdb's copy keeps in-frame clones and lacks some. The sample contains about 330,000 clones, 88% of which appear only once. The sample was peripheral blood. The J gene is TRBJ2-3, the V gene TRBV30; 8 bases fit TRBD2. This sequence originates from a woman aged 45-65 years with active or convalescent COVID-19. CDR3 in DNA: TGTGCCTGGAGCGGGGGGGGCTTACACACAGATACGCAGTATTTT. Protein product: CAWSGGGLHTDTQYF.